The present TCR beta chain was sequenced within a study of blood T cells in healthy people across ages. General study points: A roughly linear age-dependent decrease characterized TCR beta diversity per million T cells. It was the long-lived donors that had more naive CD4+ cells and higher diversity than aged donors.

Points on this clonotype: Its antigen is as yet unknown.

A second PCR of 7 to 11 cycles used a sample-barcoded 5' primer and a J-beta primer mix. A template-switch adaptor with 12 random nucleotides tagged each cDNA molecule. TCRdb called the 5' RACE reads again in MiXCR, with one record for every CDR3 protein. The sample has roughly 1,500,000 distinct CDR3 sequences; 34% are singletons. The CDR3 covers 16 residues. From germline, CDR1 is SGHRS and CDR2 YFSETQ. Trimming removed 0 bases from V and 3 bases from J; junction bases left unmatched: 4. V and J are TRBV5-1 and TRBJ2-1; 9 bases match TRBD2. Source material: blood. This receptor was obtained from a woman in her twenties or thirties in good health. The CDR3 reads CASSLVLREGYNEQFF. The CDR3 bases are TGCGCCAGCAGCTTGGTTTTGCGGGAGGGCTACAATGAGCAGTTCTTC.